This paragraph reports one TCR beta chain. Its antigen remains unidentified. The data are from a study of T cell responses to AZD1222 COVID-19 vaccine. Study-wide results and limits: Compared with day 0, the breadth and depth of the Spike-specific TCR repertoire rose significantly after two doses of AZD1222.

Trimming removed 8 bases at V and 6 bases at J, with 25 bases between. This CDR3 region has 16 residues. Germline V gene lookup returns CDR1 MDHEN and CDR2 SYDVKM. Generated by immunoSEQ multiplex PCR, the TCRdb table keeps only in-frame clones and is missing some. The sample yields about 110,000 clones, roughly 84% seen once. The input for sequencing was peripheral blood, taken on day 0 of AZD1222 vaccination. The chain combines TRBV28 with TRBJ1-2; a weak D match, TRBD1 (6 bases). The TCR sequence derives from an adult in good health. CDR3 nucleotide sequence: TGTGCCAGCGGGCTTATCGGGGACATCTCGCTTGATGGCTACACCTTC. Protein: CASGLIGDISLDGYTF.